This T cell receptor (beta chain) was documented in a study of T cell responses to AZD1222 COVID-19 vaccine. Findings and limits, study-wide: Seropositive at baseline were only a handful of AZD1222 recipients.

Sequenced by immunoSEQ multiplex PCR; TCRdb stores in-frame clones only, minus some. The sample contains 65,000 to 95,000 clones, 65% to 85% of which appear only once. As for this clone: Its antigen remains unknown.

In germline, CDR1 is SEHNR, CDR2 FQNEAQ (reference sequence). The CDR3 is 12 amino acids. Between the trimmed V and J ends, which lost 4 bases and 10 bases, there was a span of 11 bases. The sample consisted of peripheral blood, taken on day 0 of AZD1222 vaccination. V usage is TRBV7-9 and J usage is TRBJ2-1; D gene unclear. This TCR derives from an adult in good health. The CDR3 nucleotides are TGTGCCAGCAGCTCCTCCGTCCGGGAGCAGTTCTTC. This sequence encodes CASSSSVREQFF.